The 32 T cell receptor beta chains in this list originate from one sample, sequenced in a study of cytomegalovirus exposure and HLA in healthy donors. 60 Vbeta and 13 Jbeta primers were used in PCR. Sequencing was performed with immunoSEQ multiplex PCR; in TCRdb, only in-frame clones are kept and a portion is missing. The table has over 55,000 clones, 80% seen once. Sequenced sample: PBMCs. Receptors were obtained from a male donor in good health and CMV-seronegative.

CDR3 sequence: CASSRRGPGTDTQYF. DNA for the CDR3: TGTGCCAGCAGTCGCAGGGGGCCGGGCACAGATACGCAGTATTTT. This chain links TRBV27 with TRBJ2-3, with 8 bases matching TRBD1. The CDR3 has 15 residues. Germline V gene data show CDR1 as MNHEY and CDR2 as SMNVEV (reference sequence). V was pared by 5 bases and J by 1 base, with 5 bases of the junction left unmatched.

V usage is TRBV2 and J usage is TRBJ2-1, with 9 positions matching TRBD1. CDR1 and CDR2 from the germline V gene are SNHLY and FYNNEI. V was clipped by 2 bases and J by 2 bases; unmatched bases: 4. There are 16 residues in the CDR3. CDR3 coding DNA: TGTGCCAGCAGTGAAAAAAGGACAGGGGCCTACAATGAGCAGTTCTTC. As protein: CASSEKRTGAYNEQFF.

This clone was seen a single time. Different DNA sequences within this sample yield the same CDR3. The CDR3 DNA is TGTGCCAGCAGCTTAGTGCAGGGAACCACAGATACGCAGTATTTT. This codes for CASSLVQGTTDTQYF. The chain couples TRBV7-6 to TRBJ2-3, with D perhaps TRBD1 (5 bases). The V end lost 1 base, the J end lost 2 bases, and 10 bases lay between the germline ends. This CDR3 region has 15 residues. The germline V gene has CDR1 SGHVS and CDR2 FNYEAQ.

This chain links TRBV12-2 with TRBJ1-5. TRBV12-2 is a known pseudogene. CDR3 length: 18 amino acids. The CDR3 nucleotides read TGTGCAAGTCGCTCCACTGAGGAGAGGGAGTCAGGCGATCAGCCCCAGCATTTT. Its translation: CASRSTEERESGDQPQHF.

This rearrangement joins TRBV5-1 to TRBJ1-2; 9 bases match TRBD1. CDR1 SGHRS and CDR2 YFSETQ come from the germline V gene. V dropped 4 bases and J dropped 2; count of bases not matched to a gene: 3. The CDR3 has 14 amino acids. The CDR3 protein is CASSRDRANYGYTF. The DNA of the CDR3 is TGCGCCAGCAGCAGGGACAGGGCGAACTATGGCTACACCTTC.

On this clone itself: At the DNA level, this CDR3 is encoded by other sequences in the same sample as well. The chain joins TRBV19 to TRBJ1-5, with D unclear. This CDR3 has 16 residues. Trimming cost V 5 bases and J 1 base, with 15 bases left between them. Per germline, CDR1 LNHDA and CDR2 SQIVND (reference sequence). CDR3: CASSARVRNSNQPQHF. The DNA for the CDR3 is TGTGCCAGTAGTGCCCGAGTGAGGAACAGCAATCAGCCCCAGCATTTT. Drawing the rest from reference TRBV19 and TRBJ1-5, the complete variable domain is DGGITQSPKYLFRKEGQNVTLSCEQNLNHDAMYWYRQDPGQGLRLIYYSQIVNDFQKGDIAEGYSVSREKKESFPLTVTSAQKNPTAFYLCASSARVRNSNQPQHFGDGTRLSIL.

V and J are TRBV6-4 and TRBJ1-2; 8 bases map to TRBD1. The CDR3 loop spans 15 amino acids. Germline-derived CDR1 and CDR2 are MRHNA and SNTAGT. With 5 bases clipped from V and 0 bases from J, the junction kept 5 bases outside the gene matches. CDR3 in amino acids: CASSPGQEANYGYTF. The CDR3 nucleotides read TGTGCCAGCAGTCCGGGACAGGAAGCTAACTATGGCTACACCTTC.

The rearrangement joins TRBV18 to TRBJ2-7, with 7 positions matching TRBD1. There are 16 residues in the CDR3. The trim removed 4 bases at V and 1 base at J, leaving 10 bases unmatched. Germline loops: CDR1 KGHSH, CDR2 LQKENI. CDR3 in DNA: TGTGCCAGCTCACTAACATCCGGGACAGCGTCCTACGAGCAGTACTTC. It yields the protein CASSLTSGTASYEQYF.

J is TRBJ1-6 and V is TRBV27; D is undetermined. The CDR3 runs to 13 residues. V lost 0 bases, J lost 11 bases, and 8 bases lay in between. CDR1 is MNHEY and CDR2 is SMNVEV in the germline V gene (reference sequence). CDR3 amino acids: CASSLSTGTPLHF. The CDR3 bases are TGTGCCAGCAGTTTATCTACGGGAACACCCCTCCACTTT.

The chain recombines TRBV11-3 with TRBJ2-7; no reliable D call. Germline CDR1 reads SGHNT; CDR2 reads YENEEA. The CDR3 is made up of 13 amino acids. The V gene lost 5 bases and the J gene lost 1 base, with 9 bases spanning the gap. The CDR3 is CASSPGGSYEQYF. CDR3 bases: TGTGCCAGCAGCCCGGGTGGATCCTACGAGCAGTACTTC.

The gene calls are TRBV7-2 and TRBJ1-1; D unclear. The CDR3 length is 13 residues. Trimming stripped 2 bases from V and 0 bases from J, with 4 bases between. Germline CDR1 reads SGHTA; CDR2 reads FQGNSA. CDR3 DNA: TGTGCCAGCAGCTTACAGATGAACACTGAAGCTTTCTTT. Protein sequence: CASSLQMNTEAFF.

CDR3 DNA sequence: TGTGCCAGCAGCTTAGCGCCACGGGAGAGCGGCTACGAGCAGTACTTC. This gives the protein CASSLAPRESGYEQYF. The chain carries TRBV7-8 and TRBJ2-7; TRBD2 is a possible D gene (6 bases). The CDR3 loop spans 16 amino acids. Germline loops: CDR1 SGHVS, CDR2 FQNEAQ. With 0 bases removed from V and 3 bases from J, the gap between germline ends came to 15 bases.

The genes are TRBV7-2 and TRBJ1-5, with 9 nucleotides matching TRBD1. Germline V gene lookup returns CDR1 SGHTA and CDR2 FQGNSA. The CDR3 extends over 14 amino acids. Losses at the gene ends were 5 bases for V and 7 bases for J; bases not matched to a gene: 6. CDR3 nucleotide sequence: TGTGCCAGCAGCAATACAGGGGGCCGGCAGCCCCAGCATTTT. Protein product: CASSNTGGRQPQHF.

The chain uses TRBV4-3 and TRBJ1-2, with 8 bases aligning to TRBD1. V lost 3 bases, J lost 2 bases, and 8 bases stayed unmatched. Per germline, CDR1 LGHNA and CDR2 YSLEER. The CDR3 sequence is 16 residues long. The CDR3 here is CASSHEVQGVNYGYTF. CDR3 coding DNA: TGCGCCAGCAGCCATGAAGTACAGGGGGTAAACTATGGCTACACCTTC.

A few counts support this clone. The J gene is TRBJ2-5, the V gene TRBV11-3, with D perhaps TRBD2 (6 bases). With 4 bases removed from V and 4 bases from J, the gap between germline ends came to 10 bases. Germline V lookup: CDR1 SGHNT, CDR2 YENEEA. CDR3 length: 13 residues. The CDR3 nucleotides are TGTGCCAGCAGCTCTATTAGCGGAGAGACCCAGTACTTC. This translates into CASSSISGETQYF.

In DNA form, the CDR3 reads TGTGCCATCAGTGAGAGGGGACAGGGTAATGAAAAACTGTTTTTT. Translation: CAISERGQGNEKLFF. The genes are TRBV10-3 and TRBJ1-4, with 9 bases matching TRBD1. Germline V gene lookup returns CDR1 ENHRY and CDR2 SYGVKD. Unmatched junction bases numbered 2, after V lost 2 bases and J lost 4 bases. CDR3 length: 15 amino acids.

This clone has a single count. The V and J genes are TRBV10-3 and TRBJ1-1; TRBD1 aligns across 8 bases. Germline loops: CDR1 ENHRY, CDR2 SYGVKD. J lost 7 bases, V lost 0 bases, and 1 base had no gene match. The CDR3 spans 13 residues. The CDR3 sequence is CAISESGQGEAFF. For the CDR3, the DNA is TGTGCCATCAGTGAGTCTGGACAGGGTGAAGCTTTCTTT.

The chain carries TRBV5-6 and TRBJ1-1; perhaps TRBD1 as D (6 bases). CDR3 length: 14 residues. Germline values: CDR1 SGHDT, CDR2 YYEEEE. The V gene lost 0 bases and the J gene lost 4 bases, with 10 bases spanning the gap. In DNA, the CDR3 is TGTGCCAGCAGCTTGGTACAGGGAACCACTGAAGCTTTCTTT. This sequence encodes CASSLVQGTTEAFF. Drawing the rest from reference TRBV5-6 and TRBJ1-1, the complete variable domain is DAGVTQSPTHLIKTRGQQVTLRCSPKSGHDTVSWYQQALGQGPQFIFQYYEEEERQRGNFPDRFSGHQFPNYSSELNVNALLLGDSALYLCASSLVQGTTEAFFGQGTRLTVV.

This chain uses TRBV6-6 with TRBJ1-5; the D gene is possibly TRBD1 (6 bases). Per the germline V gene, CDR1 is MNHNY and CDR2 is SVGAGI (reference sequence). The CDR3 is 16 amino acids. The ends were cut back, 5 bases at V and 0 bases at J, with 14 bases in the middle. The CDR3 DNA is TGTGCCAGCAGTCCCGCGGCAGGGGATAGCAATCAGCCCCAGCATTTT. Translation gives CASSPAAGDSNQPQHF.

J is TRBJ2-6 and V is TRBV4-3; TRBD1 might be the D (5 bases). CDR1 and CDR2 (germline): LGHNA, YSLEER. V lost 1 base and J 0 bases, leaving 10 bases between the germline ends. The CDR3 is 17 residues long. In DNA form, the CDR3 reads TGCGCCAGCAGCCAAGTCAGGGCAAGCTCTGGGGCCAACGTCCTGACTTTC. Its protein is CASSQVRASSGANVLTF.

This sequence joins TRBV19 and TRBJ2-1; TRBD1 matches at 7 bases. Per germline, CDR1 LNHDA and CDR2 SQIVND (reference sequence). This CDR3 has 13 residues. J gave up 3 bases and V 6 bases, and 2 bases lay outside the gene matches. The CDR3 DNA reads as TGTGCCAGTAGGACAGGGATCTACAATGAGCAGTTCTTC. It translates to CASRTGIYNEQFF.

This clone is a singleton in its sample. The CDR3 sequence is CASSEASGGPLKGNTIYF. The CDR3, as DNA: TGCGCCAGCAGTGAGGCCTCTGGCGGGCCCCTTAAGGGAAACACCATATATTTT. The chain links TRBV10-1 to TRBJ1-3; the D is unclear. The CDR3 is 18 residues long. The germline V gene has CDR1 WNHNN and CDR2 SYGVQD (reference sequence). Trimming stripped 2 bases from V and 4 bases from J, with 21 bases between.

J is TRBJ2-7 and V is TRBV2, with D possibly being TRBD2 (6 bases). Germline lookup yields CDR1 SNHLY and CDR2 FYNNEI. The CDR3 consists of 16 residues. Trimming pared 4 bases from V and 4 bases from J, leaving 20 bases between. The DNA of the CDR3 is TGTGCCAGCAGTGGCCGAGGGGAGGCTCCTGTGTACGAGCAGTACTTC. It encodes CASSGRGEAPVYEQYF.

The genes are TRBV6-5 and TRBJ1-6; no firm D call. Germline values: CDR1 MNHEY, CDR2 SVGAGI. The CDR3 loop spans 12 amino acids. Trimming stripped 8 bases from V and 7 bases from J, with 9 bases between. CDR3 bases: TGTGCCAGCCGGGATCCGAATTCACCCCTCCACTTT. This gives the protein CASRDPNSPLHF.

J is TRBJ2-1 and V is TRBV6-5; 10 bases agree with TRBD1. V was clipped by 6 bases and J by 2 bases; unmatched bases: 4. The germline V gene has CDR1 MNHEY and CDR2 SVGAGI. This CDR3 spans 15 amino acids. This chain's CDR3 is CASSHDRGPYNEQFF. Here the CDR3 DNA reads TGTGCCAGCAGCCACGACAGGGGGCCCTACAATGAGCAGTTCTTC.

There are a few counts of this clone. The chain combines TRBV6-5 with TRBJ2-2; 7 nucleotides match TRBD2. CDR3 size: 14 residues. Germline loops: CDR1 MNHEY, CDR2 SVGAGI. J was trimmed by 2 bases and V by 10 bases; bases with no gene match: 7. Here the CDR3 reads CAIRTSLNTGELFF. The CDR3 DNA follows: TGTGCCATCCGGACTAGTCTTAACACCGGGGAGCTGTTTTTT.

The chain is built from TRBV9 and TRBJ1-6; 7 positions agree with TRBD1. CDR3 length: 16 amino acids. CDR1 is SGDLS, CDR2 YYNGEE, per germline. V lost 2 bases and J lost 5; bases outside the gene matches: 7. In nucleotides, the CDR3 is TGTGCCAGCAGCGTCCATGGACAGGCGAATAATTCACCCCTCCACTTT. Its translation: CASSVHGQANNSPLHF.

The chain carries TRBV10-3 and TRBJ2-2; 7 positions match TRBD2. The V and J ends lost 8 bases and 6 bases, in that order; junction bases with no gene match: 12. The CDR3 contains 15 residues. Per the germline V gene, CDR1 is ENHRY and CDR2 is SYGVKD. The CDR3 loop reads CAIGGVGLAAGELFF. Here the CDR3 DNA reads TGTGCCATCGGGGGGGTGGGCTTGGCTGCCGGGGAGCTGTTTTTT.

CDR3 DNA: TGTGCCAGCAGTGACTACAGGGCGGCTAATGAAAAACTGTTTTTT. Translation: CASSDYRAANEKLFF. The chain couples TRBV25-1 to TRBJ1-4; D is perhaps TRBD1 (6 bases). Trimming removed 3 bases at V and 3 bases at J, with 11 bases between. The CDR3 length is 15 residues. Germline assignment: CDR1 MGHDK and CDR2 SYGVNS.

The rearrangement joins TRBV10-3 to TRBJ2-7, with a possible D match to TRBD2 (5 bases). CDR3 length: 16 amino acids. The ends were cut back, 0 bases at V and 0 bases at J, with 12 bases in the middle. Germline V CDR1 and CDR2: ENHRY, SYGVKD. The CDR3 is CAISESVSLASYEQYF. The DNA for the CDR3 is TGTGCCATCAGTGAGTCCGTTTCGCTAGCCTCCTACGAGCAGTACTTC.

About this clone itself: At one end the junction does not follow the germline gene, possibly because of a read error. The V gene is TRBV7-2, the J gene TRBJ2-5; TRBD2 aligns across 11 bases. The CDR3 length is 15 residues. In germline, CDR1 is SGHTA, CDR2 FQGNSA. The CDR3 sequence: CATSSGSGGAETQYF. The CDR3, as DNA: TGTGCCACCAGCAGTGGTAGCGGGGGGGCCGAGACCCAGTACTTC.

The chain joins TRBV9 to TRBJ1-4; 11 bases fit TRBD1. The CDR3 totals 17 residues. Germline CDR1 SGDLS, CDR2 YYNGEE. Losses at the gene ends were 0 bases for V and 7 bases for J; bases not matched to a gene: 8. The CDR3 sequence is CASSVGAGGTGGEKLFF. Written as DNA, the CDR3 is TGTGCCAGCAGCGTAGGAGCTGGAGGGACAGGGGGTGAAAAACTGTTTTTT.